This is a list of T cell receptor beta chains from one sample in a study of technical replicates of blood from a handful of donors. Clones were read by immunoSEQ multiplex PCR, and TCRdb kept only the in-frame ones, dropping some. There are roughly 76,000 clones in the sample; more than 90% occur only once, and roughly 0.37% lies in the top ten. Sequencing was done on a sample of T cells isolated from PBMCs. The receptors shown here come from a human donor in good health. Some clones in this sample may be carry-over from other donors' samples. Each CDR3 is given with its conserved first and last residue. Fields, in order: D gene, V gene, CDR3 length, J gene, clone size, CDR3 protein, CDR3 DNA. The D gene is left open where the match is weak. Rows give clone size only sometimes, using once, few, many, or a class for an expanded clone.

D: TRBD1
V: TRBV5-1
length: 13
J: TRBJ2-7
size: .
CDR3: CASSPGTAYEQYF
DNA: TGCGCCAGCAGCCCTGGGACAGCATACGAGCAGTACTTC

D: .
V: TRBV21-1
length: 18
J: TRBJ2-1
size: .
CDR3: CASNVVGQGTLSYNEQFF
DNA: .

D: .
V: TRBV4-1
length: 13
J: TRBJ2-7
size: .
CDR3: CASSHSQNYEQYF
DNA: TGCGCCAGCAGCCACTCACAAAACTACGAGCAGTACTTC

D: TRBD2
V: TRBV7-9
length: 14
J: TRBJ2-7
size: .
CDR3: CASSLGLAGYEQYF
DNA: TGTGCCAGCAGCTTAGGGCTAGCGGGCTACGAGCAGTACTTC

D: .
V: TRBV10-2
length: 15
J: TRBJ2-4
size: .
CDR3: CASSEGSGAKNIQYF
DNA: TGCGCCAGCAGTGAGGGGAGTGGAGCCAAAAACATTCAGTACTTC

D: TRBD1
V: TRBV7-9
length: 13
J: TRBJ1-1
size: .
CDR3: CASSRQGTPEAFF
DNA: TGTGCCAGCAGCCGACAGGGGACCCCTGAAGCTTTCTTT

D: .
V: TRBV10-3
length: 14
J: TRBJ1-2
size: .
CDR3: CAIGAGLANYGYTF
DNA: TGTGCCATCGGGGCAGGGCTAGCTAACTATGGCTACACCTTC

D: .
V: TRBV11-3
length: 13
J: TRBJ1-1
size: .
CDR3: CASSLERESEAFF
DNA: TGTGCCAGCAGCTTAGAGAGGGAATCTGAAGCTTTCTTT

D: TRBD2
V: TRBV27
length: 15
J: TRBJ2-7
size: .
CDR3: CASSLRLAGYHEQYF
DNA: TGTGCCAGCAGTTTACGACTAGCGGGATACCACGAGCAGTACTTC

D: .
V: TRBV7-2
length: 15
J: TRBJ2-7
size: .
CDR3: CASSLGPSTRYEQYF
DNA: TGTGCCAGCAGCTTAGGTCCGAGCACGAGGTACGAGCAGTACTTC

D: .
V: TRBV5-1
length: 16
J: TRBJ2-1
size: .
CDR3: CASSFITRGTYNEQFF
DNA: TGCGCCAGCAGCTTTATTACCCGGGGGACCTACAATGAGCAGTTCTTC

D: TRBD1
V: TRBV9
length: 14
J: TRBJ2-7
size: .
CDR3: CASSGGTGGYEQYF
DNA: TGTGCCAGCAGCGGAGGGACAGGGGGCTACGAGCAGTACTTC

D: .
V: TRBV6-5
length: 13
J: TRBJ1-1
size: .
CDR3: CASSYPGGTEAFF
DNA: TGTGCCAGCAGTTACCCCGGGGGCACTGAAGCTTTCTTT

D: .
V: TRBV30
length: 12
J: TRBJ1-4
size: .
CDR3: CAWTRFNEKLFF
DNA: TGTGCCTGGACCCGTTTTAATGAAAAACTGTTTTTT

D: .
V: TRBV28
length: 13
J: TRBJ1-3
size: .
CDR3: CASRESSGNTIYF
DNA: TGTGCCAGCAGAGAGAGCTCTGGAAACACCATATATTTT

D: TRBD1
V: TRBV4-3
length: 16
J: TRBJ1-5
size: .
CDR3: CASSQDLTGGSQPQHF
DNA: TGCGCCAGCAGCCAAGATTTAACAGGGGGGTCTCAGCCCCAGCATTTT

D: .
V: TRBV29-1
length: 13
J: TRBJ1-1
size: .
CDR3: CSARGGGGTEAFF
DNA: TGCAGCGCCCGAGGGGGAGGGGGAACTGAAGCTTTCTTT

D: .
V: TRBV5-1
length: 14
J: TRBJ1-2
size: .
CDR3: CASSLNSGTQGYTF
DNA: TGCGCCAGCAGCTTAAACTCCGGGACACAGGGCTACACCTTC

D: TRBD1
V: TRBV19
length: 16
J: TRBJ2-7
size: once
CDR3: CASSMPGLGQGAEQYF
DNA: TGTGCCAGTAGTATGCCCGGTTTGGGACAGGGGGCTGAGCAGTACTTC

D: TRBD2
V: TRBV6-5
length: 16
J: TRBJ2-1
size: .
CDR3: CASSYSWTSSYNEQFF
DNA: TGTGCCAGCAGTTACAGCTGGACTAGCTCCTACAATGAGCAGTTCTTC

D: .
V: TRBV4-1
length: 17
J: TRBJ2-3
size: .
CDR3: CASSATLLGGSTDTQYF
DNA: TGCGCCAGCAGCGCAACCCTTCTCGGCGGTAGCACAGATACGCAGTATTTT

D: TRBD2
V: TRBV5-4
length: 15
J: TRBJ2-3
size: .
CDR3: CASSLALAGGDTQYF
DNA: TGTGCCAGCAGCTTGGCCCTAGCGGGAGGGGATACGCAGTATTTT

D: .
V: TRBV5-1
length: 15
J: TRBJ1-2
size: .
CDR3: CASSGPEGLGQGYTF
DNA: TGCGCCAGCAGCGGCCCTGAGGGACTGGGGCAGGGCTACACCTTC

D: TRBD2
V: TRBV13
length: 16
J: TRBJ2-1
size: once
CDR3: CASSSRSGRAYNEQFF
DNA: TGTGCCAGCAGCTCGAGGAGCGGGAGAGCCTACAATGAGCAGTTCTTC